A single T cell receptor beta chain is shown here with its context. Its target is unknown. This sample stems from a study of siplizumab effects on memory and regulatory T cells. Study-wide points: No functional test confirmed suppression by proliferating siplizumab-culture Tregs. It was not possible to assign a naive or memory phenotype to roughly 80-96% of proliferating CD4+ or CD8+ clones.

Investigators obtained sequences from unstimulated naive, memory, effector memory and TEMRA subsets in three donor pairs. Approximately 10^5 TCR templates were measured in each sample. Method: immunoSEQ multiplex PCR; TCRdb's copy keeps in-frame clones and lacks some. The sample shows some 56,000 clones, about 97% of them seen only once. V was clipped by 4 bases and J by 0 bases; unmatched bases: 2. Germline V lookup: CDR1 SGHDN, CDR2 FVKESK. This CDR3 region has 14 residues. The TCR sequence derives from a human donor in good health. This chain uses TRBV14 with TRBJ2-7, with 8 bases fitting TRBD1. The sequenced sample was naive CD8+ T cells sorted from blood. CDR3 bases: TGTGCCAGCAGCCTGACAGGGGCCTCCTACGAGCAGTACTTC. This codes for CASSLTGASYEQYF.